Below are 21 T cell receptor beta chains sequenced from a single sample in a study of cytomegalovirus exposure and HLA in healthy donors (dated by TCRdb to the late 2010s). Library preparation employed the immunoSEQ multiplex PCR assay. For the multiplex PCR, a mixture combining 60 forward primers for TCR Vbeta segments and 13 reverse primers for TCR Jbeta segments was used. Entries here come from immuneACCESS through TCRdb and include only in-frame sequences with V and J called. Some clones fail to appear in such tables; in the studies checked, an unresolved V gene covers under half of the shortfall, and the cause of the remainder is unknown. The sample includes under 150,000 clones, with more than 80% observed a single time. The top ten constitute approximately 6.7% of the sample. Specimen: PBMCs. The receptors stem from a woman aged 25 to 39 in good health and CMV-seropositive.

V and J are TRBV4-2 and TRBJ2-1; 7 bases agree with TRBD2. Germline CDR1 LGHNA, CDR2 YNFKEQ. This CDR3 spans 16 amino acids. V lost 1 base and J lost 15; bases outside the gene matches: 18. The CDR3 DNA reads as TGTGCCAGCAGCCAAGTCCGGGGGGATAAGCGGGGTTCAGGGTTCTTC. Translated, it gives CASSQVRGDKRGSGFF.

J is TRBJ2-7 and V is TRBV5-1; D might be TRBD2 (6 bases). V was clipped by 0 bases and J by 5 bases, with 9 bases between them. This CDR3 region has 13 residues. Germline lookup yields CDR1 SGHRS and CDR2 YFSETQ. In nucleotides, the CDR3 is TGCGCCAGCAGCTTGGCCCGCGGGAACGAGCAGTACTTC. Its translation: CASSLARGNEQYF. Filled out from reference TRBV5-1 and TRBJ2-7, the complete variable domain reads KAGVTQTPRYLIKTRGQQVTLSCSPISGHRSVSWYQQTPGQGLQFLFEYFSETQRNKGNFPGRFSGRQFSNSRSEMNVSTLELGDSALYLCASSLARGNEQYFGPGTRLTVT.

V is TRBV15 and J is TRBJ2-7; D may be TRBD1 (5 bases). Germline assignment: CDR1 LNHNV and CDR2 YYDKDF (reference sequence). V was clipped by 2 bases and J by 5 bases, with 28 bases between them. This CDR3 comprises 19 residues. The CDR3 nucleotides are TGTGCCACCAGCAGAACCCTTTTCTCGCAGGGCCTAGGAAGGGACGAGCAGTACTTC. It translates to CATSRTLFSQGLGRDEQYF.

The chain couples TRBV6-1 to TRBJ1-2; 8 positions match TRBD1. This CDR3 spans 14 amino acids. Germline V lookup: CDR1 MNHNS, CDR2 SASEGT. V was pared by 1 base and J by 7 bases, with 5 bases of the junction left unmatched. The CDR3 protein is CASSEEAGGSGYTF. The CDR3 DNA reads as TGTGCCAGCAGTGAAGAAGCAGGGGGCTCTGGCTACACCTTC.

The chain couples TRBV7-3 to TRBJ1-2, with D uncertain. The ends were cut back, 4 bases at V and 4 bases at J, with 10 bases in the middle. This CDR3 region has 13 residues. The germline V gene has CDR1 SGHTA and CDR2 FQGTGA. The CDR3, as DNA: TGTGCCAGCAGCTCCACAGACCTCTATGGCTACACCTTC. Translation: CASSSTDLYGYTF.

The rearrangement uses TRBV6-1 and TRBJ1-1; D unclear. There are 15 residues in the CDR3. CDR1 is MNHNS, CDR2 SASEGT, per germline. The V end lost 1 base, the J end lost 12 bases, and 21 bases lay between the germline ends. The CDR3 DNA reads TGTGCCAGCAGTGAAGGATGGGGTCTTGGTGGGGAGACTTTCTTT. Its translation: CASSEGWGLGGETFF.

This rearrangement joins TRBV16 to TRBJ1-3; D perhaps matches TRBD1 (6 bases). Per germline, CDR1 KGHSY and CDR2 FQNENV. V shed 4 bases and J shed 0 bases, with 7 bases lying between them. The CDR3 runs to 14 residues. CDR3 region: CASSRTASGNTIYF. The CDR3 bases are TGTGCCAGCAGCCGGACAGCCTCTGGAAACACCATATATTTT. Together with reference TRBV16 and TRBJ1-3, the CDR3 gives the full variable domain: GEEVAQTPKHLVRGEGQKAKLYCAPIKGHSYVFWYQQVLKNEFKFLISFQNENVFDETGMPKERFSAKCLPNSPCSLEIQATKLEDSAVYFCASSRTASGNTIYFGEGSWLTVV.

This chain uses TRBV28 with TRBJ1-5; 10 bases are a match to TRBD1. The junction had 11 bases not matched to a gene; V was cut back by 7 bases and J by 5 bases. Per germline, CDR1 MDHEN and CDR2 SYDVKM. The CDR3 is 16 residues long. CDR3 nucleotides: TGTGCCAGCACCCCACCGGACAGGGGGAGGGATCAGCCCCAGCATTTT. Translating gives CASTPPDRGRDQPQHF.

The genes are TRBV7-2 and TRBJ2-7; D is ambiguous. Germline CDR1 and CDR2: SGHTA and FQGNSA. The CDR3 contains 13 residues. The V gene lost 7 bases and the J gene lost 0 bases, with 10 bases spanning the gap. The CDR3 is CASTARYSYEQYF. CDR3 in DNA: TGTGCCAGCACGGCCAGGTACTCCTACGAGCAGTACTTC.

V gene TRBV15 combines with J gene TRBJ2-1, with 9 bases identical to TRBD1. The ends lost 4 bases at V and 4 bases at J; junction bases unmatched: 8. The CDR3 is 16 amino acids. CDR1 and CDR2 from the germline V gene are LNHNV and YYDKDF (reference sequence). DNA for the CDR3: TGTGCCACCAGCACCAGGGGGACAGGGCTATACAATGAGCAGTTCTTC. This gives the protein CATSTRGTGLYNEQFF.

CDR3 sequence: CASTREPQETQYF. CDR3 nucleotides: TGCGCCAGCACCCGGGAGCCTCAAGAGACCCAGTACTTC. The gene calls are TRBV5-1 and TRBJ2-5, with a tentative D call TRBD2 (6 bases). Trimming stripped 6 bases from V and 2 bases from J, with 11 bases between. CDR1 and CDR2 (germline): SGHRS, YFSETQ. This CDR3 has 13 residues.

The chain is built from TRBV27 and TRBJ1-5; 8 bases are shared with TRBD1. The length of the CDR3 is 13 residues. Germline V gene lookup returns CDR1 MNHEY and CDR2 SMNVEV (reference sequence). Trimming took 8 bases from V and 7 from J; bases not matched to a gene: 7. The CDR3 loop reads CASQTGVDQPQHF. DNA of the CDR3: TGTGCCAGCCAGACAGGGGTTGACCAGCCCCAGCATTTT.

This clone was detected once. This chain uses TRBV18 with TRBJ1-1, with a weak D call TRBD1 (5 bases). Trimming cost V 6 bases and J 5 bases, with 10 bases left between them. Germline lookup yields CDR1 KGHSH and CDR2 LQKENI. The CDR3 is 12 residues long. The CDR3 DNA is TGTGCCAGCTCCCGAAGGGGAACTGAAGCTTTCTTT. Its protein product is CASSRRGTEAFF. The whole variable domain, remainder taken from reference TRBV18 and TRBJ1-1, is NAGVMQNPRHLVRRRGQEARLRCSPMKGHSHVYWYRQLPEEGLKFMVYLQKENIIDESGMPKERFSAEFPKEGPSILRIQQVVRGDSAAYFCASSRRGTEAFFGQGTRLTVV.

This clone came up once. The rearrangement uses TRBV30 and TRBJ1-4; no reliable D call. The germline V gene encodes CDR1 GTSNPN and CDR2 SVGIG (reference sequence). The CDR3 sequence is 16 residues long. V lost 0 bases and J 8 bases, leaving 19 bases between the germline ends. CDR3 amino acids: CAWSVLRGGTGEKLFF. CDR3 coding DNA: TGTGCCTGGAGTGTACTTCGAGGAGGAACCGGCGAAAAACTGTTTTTT.

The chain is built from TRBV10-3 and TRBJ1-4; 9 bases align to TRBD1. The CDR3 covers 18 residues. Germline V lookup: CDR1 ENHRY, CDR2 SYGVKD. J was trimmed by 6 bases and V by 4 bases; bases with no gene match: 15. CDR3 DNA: TGTGCCATCAGTGCCTCCACTGCGGGGACAGGGCCCGATGAAAAACTGTTTTTT. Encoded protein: CAISASTAGTGPDEKLFF.

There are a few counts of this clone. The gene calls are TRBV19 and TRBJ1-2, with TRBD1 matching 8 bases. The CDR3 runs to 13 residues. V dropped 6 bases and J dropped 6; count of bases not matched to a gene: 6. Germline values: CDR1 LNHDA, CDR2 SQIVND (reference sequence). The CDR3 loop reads CASRLTGDDGYTF. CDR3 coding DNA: TGTGCCAGTAGACTGACAGGGGATGATGGCTACACCTTC. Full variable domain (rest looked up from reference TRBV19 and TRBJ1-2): DGGITQSPKYLFRKEGQNVTLSCEQNLNHDAMYWYRQDPGQGLRLIYYSQIVNDFQKGDIAEGYSVSREKKESFPLTVTSAQKNPTAFYLCASRLTGDDGYTFGSGTRLTVV.

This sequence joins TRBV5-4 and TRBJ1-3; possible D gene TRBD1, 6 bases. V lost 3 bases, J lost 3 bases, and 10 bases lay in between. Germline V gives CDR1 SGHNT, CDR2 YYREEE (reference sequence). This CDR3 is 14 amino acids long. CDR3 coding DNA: TGTGCCAGCAGCTCAGACAGGAATGGAAACACCATATATTTT. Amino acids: CASSSDRNGNTIYF.

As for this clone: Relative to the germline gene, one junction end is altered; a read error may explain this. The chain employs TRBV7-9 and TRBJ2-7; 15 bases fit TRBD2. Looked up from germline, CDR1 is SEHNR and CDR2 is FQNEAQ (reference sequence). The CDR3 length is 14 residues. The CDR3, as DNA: TGTTCCAGCAGCCCCGGGACTAGCGGGGGGTTGCGGTACTTC. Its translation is CSSSPGTSGGLRYF.

The CDR3 DNA reads as TGTGCCAGTAGTATAGAATACAGGGGTACGCAGTATTTT. Encoded protein: CASSIEYRGTQYF. The J gene is TRBJ2-3, the V gene TRBV19, with 7 nucleotides matching TRBD1. Germline V gene sequence: CDR1 LNHDA, CDR2 SQIVND (reference sequence). The trim removed 0 bases at V and 8 bases at J, leaving 2 bases unmatched. CDR3 length: 13 residues.

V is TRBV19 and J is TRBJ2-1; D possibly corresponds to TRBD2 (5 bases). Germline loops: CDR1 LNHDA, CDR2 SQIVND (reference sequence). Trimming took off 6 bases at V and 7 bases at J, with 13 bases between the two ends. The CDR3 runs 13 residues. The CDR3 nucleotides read TGTGCCAGTAGCCCCCCGGGATGGAATGAGCAGTTCTTC. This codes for CASSPPGWNEQFF.

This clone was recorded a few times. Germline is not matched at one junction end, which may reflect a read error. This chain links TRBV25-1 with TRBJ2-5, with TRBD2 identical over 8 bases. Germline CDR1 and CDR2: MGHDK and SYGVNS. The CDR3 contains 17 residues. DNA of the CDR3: TGTGCCAGCAGTGAATGGGGGGGGCTAGCGGGCCAAGAGGCCCAGTACTTC. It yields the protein CASSEWGGLAGQEAQYF.